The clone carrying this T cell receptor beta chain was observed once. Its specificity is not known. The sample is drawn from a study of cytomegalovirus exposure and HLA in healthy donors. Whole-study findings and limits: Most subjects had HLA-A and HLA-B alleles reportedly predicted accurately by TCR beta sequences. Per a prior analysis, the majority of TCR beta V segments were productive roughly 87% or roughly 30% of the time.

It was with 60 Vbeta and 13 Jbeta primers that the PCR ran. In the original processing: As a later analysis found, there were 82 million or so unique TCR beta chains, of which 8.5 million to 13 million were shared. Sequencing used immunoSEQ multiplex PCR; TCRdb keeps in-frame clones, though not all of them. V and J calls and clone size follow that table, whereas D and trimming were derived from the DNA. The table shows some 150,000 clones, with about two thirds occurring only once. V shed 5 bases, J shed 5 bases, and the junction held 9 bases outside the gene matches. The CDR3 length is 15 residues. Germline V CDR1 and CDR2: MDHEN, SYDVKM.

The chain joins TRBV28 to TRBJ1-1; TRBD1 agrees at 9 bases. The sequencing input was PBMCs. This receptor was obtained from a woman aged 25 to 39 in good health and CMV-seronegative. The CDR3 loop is CASSPRTGVYTEAFF. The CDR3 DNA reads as TGTGCCAGCAGTCCCAGGACAGGGGTATATACTGAAGCTTTCTTT.